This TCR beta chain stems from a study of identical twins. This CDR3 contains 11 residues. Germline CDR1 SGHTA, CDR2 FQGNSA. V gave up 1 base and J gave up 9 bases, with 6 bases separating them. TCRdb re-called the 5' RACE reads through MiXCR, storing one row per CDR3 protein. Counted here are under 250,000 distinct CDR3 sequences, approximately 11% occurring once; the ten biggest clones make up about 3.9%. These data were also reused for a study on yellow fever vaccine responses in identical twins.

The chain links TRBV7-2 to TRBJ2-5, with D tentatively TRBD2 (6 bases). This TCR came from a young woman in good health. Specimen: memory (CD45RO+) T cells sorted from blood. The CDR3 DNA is TGTGCCAGCAGCTTAGGGGAGGCCCAGTACTTC. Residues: CASSLGEAQYF. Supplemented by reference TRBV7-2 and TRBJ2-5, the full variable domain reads GAGVSQSPSNKVTEKGKDVELRCDPISGHTALYWYRQSLGQGLEFLIYFQGNSAPDKSGLPSDRFSAERTGGSVSTLTIQRTQQEDSAVYLCASSLGEAQYFGPGTRLLVL.